The 15 T cell receptor beta chains below come from one sample, sequenced in a study of glioma-infiltrating T cells. TCR alpha and beta CDR3 regions were amplified from RNA using iRepertoire nested multiplex PCR. In TCRdb, the multiplex PCR reads were re-called with MiXCR into one record per CDR3 protein. The sample has 84,000 or so distinct CDR3 sequences; 23% are singletons. Source material: glioma tissue, nonneoplastic brain tissue, or PBMCs (not recorded which). These receptors were taken from a human donor with low-grade glioma or glioblastoma, undergoing nonglioma brain surgery, or in good health (not recorded which).

This chain joins TRBV19 and TRBJ2-1, with 7 bases that match TRBD2. The trim removed 1 base at V and 5 bases at J, leaving 5 bases unmatched. Germline V gene lookup returns CDR1 LNHDA and CDR2 SQIVND (reference sequence). This CDR3 region has 15 residues. CDR3 protein: CASSIAGAGNNEQFF. CDR3 DNA sequence: TGTGCCAGTAGTATAGCGGGAGCGGGAAACAATGAGCAGTTCTTC.

This clonotype was recorded many times. V gene TRBV6-1 combines with J gene TRBJ1-2; D remains unclear. The length of the CDR3 is 14 residues. Germline CDR1 reads MNHNS; CDR2 reads SASEGT. V was shortened by 1 base and J by 7 bases, with 13 bases between the two germline ends. The CDR3 region is CASSEGRRLSGYTF. In nucleotides, the CDR3 is TGTGCCAGCAGTGAAGGACGGCGCTTGAGTGGCTACACCTTC.

In this sample, this clonotype turned up many times. The J gene is TRBJ2-7, the V gene TRBV20-1; D may match TRBD1 or TRBD2 (6 bases each). The CDR3 is 13 amino acids. Trimming took 5 bases from V and 2 from J, leaving 13 bases between them. From germline, CDR1 is DFQATT and CDR2 SNEGSKA (reference sequence). CDR3: CSAPEGGTYEQYF. The CDR3 DNA reads as TGCAGTGCTCCCGAGGGGGGCACCTACGAGCAGTACTTC.

As to this clonotype: It is likely a read error, because the conserved phenylalanine at the end of the CDR3 is missing. This chain joins TRBV6-1 and TRBJ1-1, with TRBD1 matching 7 bases. The germline V gene encodes CDR1 MNHNS and CDR2 SASEGT. CDR3 length: 11 residues. J gave up 10 bases and V 5 bases, and 4 bases lay outside the gene matches. For the CDR3, the DNA is TGTGCCAGCAGTAGACAGGGACCAGCTTTCCTT. Its translation: CASSRQGPAFL.

This clonotype was recorded many times. This chain links TRBV27 with TRBJ1-5; 9 nucleotides align to TRBD1. The CDR3 totals 15 residues. CDR1 MNHEY and CDR2 SMNVEV come from the germline V gene (reference sequence). V gave up 5 bases and J gave up 8 bases; unmatched junction bases: 10. The CDR3 region has the DNA TGTGCCAGCAGTGGAACCGGGACAGGGTCTAAGCCCCAGCATTTT. This gives the protein CASSGTGTGSKPQHF.

The V gene is TRBV18, the J gene TRBJ1-2; D is unclear. This CDR3 region has 14 residues. CDR1 and CDR2 (germline): KGHSH, LQKENI. V dropped 6 bases and J dropped 2 bases, with 13 bases sitting between them. CDR3 in amino acids: CASSHFTENYGYTF. The CDR3 coding sequence is TGTGCCAGCTCCCACTTTACTGAAAACTATGGCTACACCTTC.

The chain is built from TRBV5-1 and TRBJ1-1, with no clear D. The CDR3 covers 15 residues. Germline lookup yields CDR1 SGHRS and CDR2 YFSETQ. The V gene lost 4 bases and the J gene lost 1 base, with 14 bases spanning the gap. CDR3 protein: CASSDPFLSNTEAFF. CDR3 DNA sequence: TGCGCCAGCAGCGACCCCTTTTTGTCGAACACTGAAGCTTTCTTT.

Concerning this clonotype itself: A clone one base away is much larger, so this may be a read error. This chain joins TRBV4-1 and TRBJ1-1, with D maybe TRBD1 (6 bases). CDR3 length: 16 residues. Germline V gene data show CDR1 as MGHRA and CDR2 as YSYEKL. CDR3 coding DNA: TGCGCCGGCAGCCAAGTAGGGGGGGGGAAGTTGCCTGAAGCTTTCTTT. Translating it yields CAGSQVGGGKLPEAFF.

The rearrangement uses TRBV9 and TRBJ2-3, with a possible D match to TRBD2 (6 bases). Trimming stripped 4 bases from V and 0 bases from J, with 27 bases between. The CDR3 contains 20 residues. Looked up from germline, CDR1 is SGDLS and CDR2 is YYNGEE. The CDR3 loop is CASSLSSTPIRGTSTDTQYF. CDR3 DNA sequence: TGTGCCAGCAGCCTCTCGTCTACCCCCATAAGAGGGACTAGCACAGATACGCAGTATTTT.

At least ten counts were recorded for this clonotype. The rearrangement joins TRBV15 to TRBJ2-5; TRBD1 aligns across 10 bases. Germline V gene lookup returns CDR1 LNHNV and CDR2 YYDKDF (reference sequence). The V segment lost 2 bases and the J segment 1 base; nucleotides outside the gene matches: 4. The CDR3 length is 16 residues. CDR3 amino acids: CATSRSDRGIQETQYF. The CDR3 DNA sequence: TGTGCCACCAGCAGATCGGACAGGGGGATCCAAGAGACCCAGTACTTC.

This clonotype was counted ten times or more. The chain joins TRBV18 to TRBJ2-7, with TRBD1 identical over 7 bases. V shed 3 bases and J 4 bases; nucleotides not matched to a gene: 3. CDR1 is KGHSH and CDR2 is LQKENI in the germline V gene. This CDR3 contains 13 residues. In nucleotides, the CDR3 is TGTGCCAGCTCACCGACGACAGGGTACGAGCAGTACTTC. Protein product: CASSPTTGYEQYF.

Ten or more counts support this clonotype. V gene TRBV6-1 combines with J gene TRBJ2-1, with a possible D match to TRBD1 (5 bases). CDR3 size: 15 residues. Trimming shortened V by 5 bases and J by 4 bases, and 15 bases separated the two germline ends. Germline CDR1 and CDR2: MNHNS and SASEGT. In DNA form, the CDR3 reads TGTGCCAGCAGTCAGTCTCCCGACAGATACAATGAGCAGTTCTTC. Translated, it gives CASSQSPDRYNEQFF.

This clonotype was counted at least ten times. V gene TRBV20-1 combines with J gene TRBJ2-3; 7 nucleotides align to TRBD2. Looked up from germline, CDR1 is DFQATT and CDR2 is SNEGSKA (reference sequence). Trimming removed 5 bases from V and 5 bases from J; junction bases left unmatched: 4. This CDR3 has 12 residues. The CDR3 DNA sequence: TGCAGTGCTTGGCGGGAGCTAGATACGCAGTATTTT. Its protein product is CSAWRELDTQYF.

A note on this clonotype: Possible read error: a much larger clone is one base away. The V and J genes are TRBV7-9 and TRBJ1-1; 9 nucleotides agree with TRBD1. This CDR3 region has 16 residues. Germline CDR1 and CDR2: SEHNR and FQNEAQ (reference sequence). Trimming removed 7 bases from V and 0 bases from J; junction bases left unmatched: 9. CDR3 in DNA: TGTGCCAGCAACCATGGACAGGGGAGGGTGAACACTGAAGCTTTCTTT. Its translation is CASNHGQGRVNTEAFF.

This clonotype was found many times. One junction end disagrees with the germline gene, perhaps due to a read error. This rearrangement joins TRBV7-2 to TRBJ1-5; maybe TRBD1 (5 bases). Germline V lookup: CDR1 SGHTA, CDR2 FQGNSA. CDR3 length: 15 amino acids. CDR3 residues: CASSLAGFANQPQHF. As DNA, the CDR3 is TGTGCCAGCAGCCTAGCAGGGTTTGCCAATCAGCCCCAGCATTTT. The whole variable domain, filled in from reference TRBV7-2 and TRBJ1-5, reads GAGVSQSPSNKVTEKGKDVELRCDPISGHTALYWYRQSLGQGLEFLIYFQGNSAPDKSGLPSDRFSAERTGGSVSTLTIQRTQQEDSAVYLCASSLAGFANQPQHFGDGTRLSIL.